This T cell receptor (beta chain) was captured in a study of T cell responses to AZD1222 COVID-19 vaccine. Clones were sequenced by immunoSEQ multiplex PCR, and TCRdb holds only the in-frame ones, with some missing. The table records about 150,000 clones, around 90% of them present only once. V lost 5 bases, J lost 2 bases, and 18 bases lay in between. Germline CDR1 reads PRHDT; CDR2 reads FYEKMQ (reference sequence). The length of the CDR3 is 16 residues. This receptor was taken from an adult who received the AZD1222 COVID-19 vaccine. This sample comprised peripheral blood, obtained 28 days after the second AZD1222 dose. V is TRBV13 and J is TRBJ2-5, with D maybe TRBD1 (6 bases). In DNA form, the CDR3 reads TGTGCCAGCAGCACGCGATCGAGGACAGTTCAAGAGACCCAGTACTTC. This codes for CASSTRSRTVQETQYF. The full variable domain, with the rest looked up from reference TRBV13 and TRBJ2-5, is AAGVIQSPRHLIKEKRETATLKCYPIPRHDTVYWYQQGPGQDPQFLISFYEKMQSDKGSIPDRFSAQQFSDYHSELNMSSLELGDSALYFCASSTRSRTVQETQYFGPGTRLLVL.